Listed below are T cell receptor beta chains from one sample, sequenced in a study of CD8 T cells in Susac syndrome. TCRdb itself ran the immunoSEQ multiplex PCR reads through MiXCR, one entry per CDR3 protein. The table lists about 300,000 distinct CDR3 sequences, 65% to 90% of them singletons, with about 0.22% in the top ten. The sequenced sample consisted of CD8+ T cells from PBMCs. The source is a human donor with multiple sclerosis. The CDR3 runs from the conserved cysteine through the conserved F or W. The D gene is left open where the match is weak. Not every row has a clone size; where given, it reads once, few, many or a size class.

size,J,D,V,CDR3,DNA
NA,TRBJ1-4,TRBD1,TRBV25-1,CASSVQGAGEKLFF,TGTGCCAGCAGTGTACAGGGGGCCGGTGAAAAACTGTTTTTT
NA,TRBJ2-3,TRBD2,TRBV24-1,CATSDSRRDYTDTQYF,TGTGCCACCAGTGATTCTCGGCGGGACTACACAGATACGCAGTATTTT
NA,TRBJ2-1,TRBD2,TRBV19,CASSFPTSGAYNEQFF,TGTGCCAGTAGTTTCCCGACTAGCGGGGCTTACAATGAGCAGTTCTTC
NA,TRBJ2-3,NA,TRBV27,CASSPIEADTQYF,TGTGCCAGCAGCCCCATCGAGGCAGATACGCAGTATTTT
NA,TRBJ2-7,TRBD1,TRBV27,CASSFGTAYEQYF,TGTGCCAGCAGTTTTGGGACAGCTTACGAGCAGTACTTC
once,TRBJ1-4,NA,TRBV1,CTSSRQGRDNEKLFF,TGCACCAGCAGCCGACAGGGAAGGGATAATGAAAAACTGTTTTTT
NA,TRBJ1-1,TRBD1,TRBV15,CATIRHPGQGWNTGGEAFF,TGTGCCACCATTCGGCACCCGGGACAGGGGTGGAACACTGGGGGTGAAGCTTTCTTT
NA,TRBJ2-1,TRBD2,TRBV19,CASSVGLADYNEQFF,TGTGCCAGTAGTGTGGGGCTAGCGGATTACAATGAGCAGTTCTTC
NA,TRBJ2-7,TRBD2,TRBV5-4,CASSWGLAPSYEQYF,TGTGCCAGCAGCTGGGGACTAGCCCCTTCCTACGAGCAGTACTTC
NA,TRBJ1-2,NA,TRBV4-3,CASSQVVKERGYGYTF,TGCGCCAGCAGCCAAGTCGTCAAAGAAAGGGGCTATGGCTACACCTTC
NA,TRBJ2-5,TRBD2,TRBV27,CASRSGLAVQETQYF,TGTGCCAGCAGGTCGGGACTAGCGGTCCAAGAGACCCAGTACTTC
NA,TRBJ2-1,NA,TRBV5-4,CASSKLEGPYNEQFF,TGTGCCAGCAGCAAGCTCGAGGGCCCCTACAATGAGCAGTTCTTC
NA,TRBJ2-1,TRBD2,TRBV18,CASSRRGGNEQFF,TGTGCCAGCTCCCGGCGGGGAGGGAATGAGCAGTTCTTC
few,TRBJ1-1,NA,TRBV6-5,CASSYGGSMNTEAFF,TGTGCCAGCAGTTACGGAGGGTCGATGAACACTGAAGCTTTCTTT
NA,TRBJ1-1,NA,TRBV19,CASRSDGNTEAFF,TGTGCCAGTAGATCGGACGGGAACACTGAAGCTTTCTTT
NA,TRBJ2-1,TRBD2,TRBV11-2,CASSPPYGTSGSAEQFF,TGTGCCAGCAGCCCCCCCTACGGGACTAGCGGGAGTGCTGAGCAGTTCTTC
NA,TRBJ2-5,NA,TRBV28,CASSLWAKMETQYF,TGTGCCAGCAGTTTATGGGCCAAAATGGAGACCCAGTACTTC
NA,TRBJ1-1,NA,TRBV9,CASTAARTEDTEAFF,TGTGCCAGCACCGCGGCCCGGACAGAGGACACTGAAGCTTTCTTT
NA,TRBJ2-7,NA,TRBV12-3/TRBV12-4,CASSLGGDFYEQYF,TGTGCCAGCAGTCTAGGAGGAGATTTCTACGAGCAGTACTTC
few,TRBJ2-5,TRBD2,TRBV5-4,CASSKDGTSFETQYF,TGTGCCAGCAGCAAGGACGGGACTAGCTTCGAGACCCAGTACTTC
NA,TRBJ2-7,NA,TRBV28,CASSLSRAYEQYF,TGTGCCAGCAGTTTATCCCGGGCATACGAGCAGTACTTC
NA,TRBJ1-3,NA,TRBV11-2,CASSLAGHGNTIYF,TGTGCCAGCAGCTTAGCAGGGCACGGAAACACCATATATTTT
NA,TRBJ2-7,NA,TRBV12-3/TRBV12-4,CASSFNSRDSAGEQYF,TGTGCCAGCAGTTTCAACTCCCGGGACAGCGCGGGGGAGCAGTACTTC
NA,TRBJ2-5,NA,TRBV7-6,CASSFPGTRETQYF,TGTGCCAGCAGCTTCCCCGGGACAAGAGAGACCCAGTACTTC
NA,TRBJ2-1,TRBD2,TRBV6-1,CASSEIAGGPYNEQFF,TGTGCCAGCAGTGAAATAGCGGGAGGGCCCTACAATGAGCAGTTCTTC
NA,TRBJ2-7,TRBD1,TRBV29-1,CSVERRLSGTATYEQYF,TGCAGCGTTGAACGGCGTTTATCCGGGACAGCGACCTACGAGCAGTACTTC
NA,TRBJ2-5,NA,TRBV9,CASSVGTTSEETQYF,TGTGCCAGCAGCGTAGGAACGACTAGTGAAGAGACCCAGTACTTC
NA,TRBJ2-1,NA,TRBV7-9,CASRLPLGDEQFF,TGTGCCAGCAGACTACCTTTGGGGGATGAGCAGTTCTTC
NA,TRBJ2-7,NA,TRBV28,CASSSQTGPYEQYF,TGTGCCAGCAGTTCCCAGACGGGTCCCTACGAGCAGTACTTC
NA,TRBJ2-2,TRBD2,TRBV5-6,CASSPLGTSGSTGELFF,TGTGCCAGCAGCCCCCTCGGTACTAGCGGGAGCACCGGGGAGCTGTTTTTT
NA,TRBJ2-2,NA,TRBV20-1,CSARRASGTGELFF,TGCAGTGCTAGGAGGGCGTCCGGGACCGGGGAGCTGTTTTTT
NA,TRBJ2-1,NA,TRBV19,CASSIGHGTNEQFF,TGTGCCAGTAGTATAGGTCACGGGACTAATGAGCAGTTCTTC
NA,TRBJ1-1,NA,TRBV13,CASSSTGHPNTEAFF,TGTGCCAGCAGCTCAACGGGACACCCGAACACTGAAGCTTTCTTT
NA,TRBJ2-1,NA,TRBV27,CASSLGSQGGLEQFF,TGTGCCAGCAGTTTAGGGTCACAGGGAGGCCTTGAGCAGTTCTTC
NA,TRBJ1-2,TRBD1,TRBV19,CASSAGQNYGYTF,TGTGCCAGTAGTGCGGGACAGAACTATGGCTACACCTTC
NA,TRBJ2-7,TRBD1,TRBV2,CASSEGQPTTYEQYF,TGTGCCAGCAGTGAGGGACAGCCTACGACCTACGAGCAGTACTTC
NA,TRBJ1-5,TRBD1,TRBV7-8,CASSLALTDRVNQPQHF,TGTGCCAGCAGCTTAGCGCTAACGGACAGGGTCAATCAGCCCCAGCATTTT
once,TRBJ2-1,TRBD2,TRBV4-2,CASSQEGRLATYNEQFF,TGTGCCAGCAGCCAGGAGGGGCGACTAGCGACCTACAATGAGCAGTTCTTC
NA,TRBJ1-2,NA,TRBV28,CASTTWPGHGYTF,TGTGCCAGCACCACCTGGCCGGGACATGGCTACACCTTC
NA,TRBJ2-3,TRBD2,TRBV3-1,CASSQEFSAGGTDTQYF,TGTGCCAGCAGCCAAGAATTCTCGGCGGGAGGCACAGATACGCAGTATTTT